The rows below give T cell receptor beta chains drawn from one sample of a study of CD8 T cells in ankylosing spondylitis. TCRdb recomputed calls from the 5' RACE reads with MiXCR, one row per CDR3 protein. Here the sample spans 350,000 to 550,000 distinct CDR3 sequences, 20% to 30% being singletons. The sequenced sample was blood, either unsorted or a sorted T cell fraction (not recorded which). These TCRs come from a male donor with ankylosing spondylitis. Both conserved end residues are trimmed from each CDR3. The order of the fields is D gene, CDR3 length, V gene, CDR3 protein. The D gene is left open where the match is weak.

d_call: TRBD1
cdr3_length: 12
v_call: TRBV3-1
cdr3_aa: ASSPRDRGGIQY

d_call: .
cdr3_length: 10
v_call: TRBV29-1
cdr3_aa: STSGLYNEQF

d_call: .
cdr3_length: 11
v_call: TRBV11-2
cdr3_aa: ASSLDGVGGYT

d_call: .
cdr3_length: 11
v_call: TRBV20-1
cdr3_aa: SARGQDDYEQY

d_call: .
cdr3_length: 9
v_call: TRBV7-2
cdr3_aa: ASGGVTEAF

d_call: .
cdr3_length: 10
v_call: TRBV29-1
cdr3_aa: SVEDQGEKLF

d_call: .
cdr3_length: 10
v_call: TRBV11-1
cdr3_aa: ASSFQGAFAF

d_call: .
cdr3_length: 13
v_call: TRBV12-3/TRBV12-4
cdr3_aa: ASQHQGPTKGELF

d_call: .
cdr3_length: 12
v_call: TRBV29-1
cdr3_aa: SVAPRGGQETQY

d_call: .
cdr3_length: 11
v_call: TRBV2
cdr3_aa: ASSGQVAYEQY

d_call: .
cdr3_length: 11
v_call: TRBV30
cdr3_aa: AWSVSPNTEAF

d_call: TRBD1
cdr3_length: 14
v_call: TRBV29-1
cdr3_aa: SVFGQGKEGTAEAF

d_call: TRBD1
cdr3_length: 14
v_call: TRBV20-1
cdr3_aa: SARDLRTGKNSPLH

d_call: .
cdr3_length: 14
v_call: TRBV21-1
cdr3_aa: ASSQGTGSSNQPQH

d_call: TRBD1
cdr3_length: 14
v_call: TRBV5-1
cdr3_aa: ASSAPGQAGTGELF

d_call: .
cdr3_length: 13
v_call: TRBV6-2/TRBV6-3
cdr3_aa: ASTPTEPSPDTQY

d_call: TRBD2
cdr3_length: 14
v_call: TRBV3-1
cdr3_aa: ASRLAGGISYNEQF

d_call: .
cdr3_length: 14
v_call: TRBV12-3/TRBV12-4
cdr3_aa: ASSPDSFRSGNTIY

d_call: .
cdr3_length: 10
v_call: TRBV14
cdr3_aa: ASSSFPGTQY

d_call: TRBD1
cdr3_length: 14
v_call: TRBV20-1
cdr3_aa: SASRGGGALYRGYT

d_call: TRBD2
cdr3_length: 13
v_call: TRBV6-4
cdr3_aa: ASSAAGGSTGELF

d_call: .
cdr3_length: 13
v_call: TRBV24-1
cdr3_aa: ATSGGPSSYNEQF

d_call: .
cdr3_length: 10
v_call: TRBV5-1
cdr3_aa: ASSLTGDEQF

d_call: TRBD2
cdr3_length: 13
v_call: TRBV5-1
cdr3_aa: ASSLMTSGNNEQF

d_call: TRBD2
cdr3_length: 13
v_call: TRBV20-1
cdr3_aa: SAGRGLAGSGEQF

d_call: .
cdr3_length: 14
v_call: TRBV4-1
cdr3_aa: ASSFATGSSQETQY

d_call: TRBD2
cdr3_length: 13
v_call: TRBV3-1
cdr3_aa: ASSQSGRDYNEQF

d_call: .
cdr3_length: 14
v_call: TRBV4-2
cdr3_aa: ASSIKGGQPNEKLF

d_call: TRBD2
cdr3_length: 15
v_call: TRBV5-1
cdr3_aa: ASSLVSSGSSYNEQF

d_call: .
cdr3_length: 9
v_call: TRBV7-9
cdr3_aa: ASSLNNEQF

d_call: TRBD2
cdr3_length: 14
v_call: TRBV24-1
cdr3_aa: ATSDLGGGNQETQY

d_call: .
cdr3_length: 13
v_call: TRBV20-1
cdr3_aa: SARDGTRAHEKLF

d_call: TRBD1
cdr3_length: 13
v_call: TRBV12-3/TRBV12-4
cdr3_aa: ASRRTGSLGYGYT